Given below is one T cell receptor (beta chain) in context. Its antigen remains unidentified. The V and J ends lost 4 bases and 1 base respectively, with 7 bases between them. The V gene's germline CDR1 is ENHRY and CDR2 SYGVKD. The CDR3 length is 13 residues. These data are taken from a study of regulatory T cells in long-lasting Graves disease. Study-wide points: Thyroid tissue was not studied; only peripheral blood was. It is possible that accuracy was reduced by the small size of the sample.

Documented time point: persistent/refractory GD, antithyroid drugs over 5 years with positive TRAb. The TCR library was made from RNA that had been extracted from PBMCs in TRIzol. In building TCR beta libraries, iRepertoire HTBI primers were used together with Arm-PCR of CDR3 regions. One entry per CDR3 protein results from TCRdb running MiXCR on the multiplex PCR reads. Here the sample spans around 460,000 distinct CDR3 sequences, approximately 22% being singletons. Sequenced here: peripheral blood mononuclear cells (PBMCs), sampled when the disease was refractory, from a patient treated with antithyroid drugs. This chain links TRBV10-3 with TRBJ2-5; no reliable D call. This clonotype was sampled from a female donor with Graves disease. CDR3 protein: CAISADRQETQYF. In nucleotides, the CDR3 is TGTGCCATCAGTGCGGACCGCCAAGAGACCCAGTACTTC.